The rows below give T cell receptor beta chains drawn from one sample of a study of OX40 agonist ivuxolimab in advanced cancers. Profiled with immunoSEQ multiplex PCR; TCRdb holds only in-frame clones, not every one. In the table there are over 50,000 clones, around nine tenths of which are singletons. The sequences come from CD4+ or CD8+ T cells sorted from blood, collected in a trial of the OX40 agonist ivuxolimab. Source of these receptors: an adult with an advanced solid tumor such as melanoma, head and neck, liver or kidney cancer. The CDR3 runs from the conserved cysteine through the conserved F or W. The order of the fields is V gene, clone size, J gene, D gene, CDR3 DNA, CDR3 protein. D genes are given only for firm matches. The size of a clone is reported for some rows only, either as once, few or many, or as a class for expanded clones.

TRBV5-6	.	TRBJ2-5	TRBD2	TGTGCCAGCAGCGGGGGGACTAGCGGGATCCCTCTCGAAGAGACCCAGTACTTC	CASSGGTSGIPLEETQYF
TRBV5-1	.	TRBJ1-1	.	TGCGCCAGCAGCCAAGGACAGTCCTTGGCTGAAGCTTTCTTT	CASSQGQSLAEAFF
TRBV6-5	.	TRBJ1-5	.	TGTGCCAGCAGTTACTCGTATGGGTTGGATCAGCCCCAGCATTTT	CASSYSYGLDQPQHF
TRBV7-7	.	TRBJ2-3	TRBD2	TGTGCTAGCAGCCTAACTAGCGGGGGGGCGAGGGATACGCAGTATTTT	CASSLTSGGARDTQYF
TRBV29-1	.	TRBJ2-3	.	TGCAGCGTTCGGGGGGCCAACCCAGATACGCAGTATTTT	CSVRGANPDTQYF
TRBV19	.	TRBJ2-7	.	TGTGCCAGCCAGAGGGCACAGGGTGGCGACGAGCAGTACTTC	CASQRAQGGDEQYF
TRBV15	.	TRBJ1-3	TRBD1	TGTGCCACCAGCGCAGGGGGCTCTGGAAACACCATATATTTT	CATSAGGSGNTIYF
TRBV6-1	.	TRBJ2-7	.	TGTGCCAGCAGCAAAGGGGGGGCCTACGAGCAGTACTTC	CASSKGGAYEQYF
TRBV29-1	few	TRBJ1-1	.	TGCAGCGTAAGGACGCAGGGAGGTGGAACTGAAGCTTTCTTT	CSVRTQGGGTEAFF
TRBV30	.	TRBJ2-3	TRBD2	TGTGCCTGGAGTGTGGGGGGGGTGGATACGCAGTATTTT	CAWSVGGVDTQYF
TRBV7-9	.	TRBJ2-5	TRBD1	TGTGCCAGCAGCTTAGGGACAGGGTTCGGGGAGACCCAGTACTTC	CASSLGTGFGETQYF
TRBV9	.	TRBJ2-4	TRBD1	TGTGCCAGCAGCCCCAGGACAGGGGTCAACATTCAGTACTTC	CASSPRTGVNIQYF
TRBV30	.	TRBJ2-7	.	TGTGCCTGGAGTGTCGGGACAAGTACCTACGAGCAGTACTTC	CAWSVGTSTYEQYF
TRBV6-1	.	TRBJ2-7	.	TGTGCCAGCAGTGTTGAGGGGATGGGGGAGCAGTACTTC	CASSVEGMGEQYF
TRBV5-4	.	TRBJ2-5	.	TGTGCCAGCGCAACTCCAGGGGGGGGAGAGACCCAGTACTTC	CASATPGGGETQYF
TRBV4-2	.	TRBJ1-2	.	TGTGCCAGCAGCCAAGAATTCGAAGGATCTGGCTACACCTTC	CASSQEFEGSGYTF
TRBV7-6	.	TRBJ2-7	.	TGTGCCAGCAGCCCCCGCCCGGGAACAAGCTACGAGCAGTACTTC	CASSPRPGTSYEQYF
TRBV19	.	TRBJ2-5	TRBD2	TGTGCCAGTAGGCGGGGGACTCAAGAGACCCAGTACTTC	CASRRGTQETQYF
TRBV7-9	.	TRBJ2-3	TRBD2	TGTGCCAGCAGCTTAGGACTAGCAAGCACAGATACGCAGTATTTT	CASSLGLASTDTQYF
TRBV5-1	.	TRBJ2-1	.	TGCGCCAGCAGCTTGATCGGCGAATACAATGAGCAGTTCTTC	CASSLIGEYNEQFF
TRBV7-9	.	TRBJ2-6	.	TGTGCCAGCAGCCCGAGTCACAGGCTCGGGGCCAACGTCCTGACTTTC	CASSPSHRLGANVLTF
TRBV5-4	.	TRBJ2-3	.	TGTGCCAGCAGCCTCCGACGGAGCACAGATACGCAGTATTTT	CASSLRRSTDTQYF
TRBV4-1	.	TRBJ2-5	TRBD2	TGCGCCAGCAGCCCCCGAGGGGGGACTAGCGGGGGCGGTTCCCAAGAGACCCAGTACTTC	CASSPRGGTSGGGSQETQYF
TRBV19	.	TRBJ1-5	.	TGTGCCACCAAAGGCGGGGTGAATAGCAATCAGCCCCAGCATTTT	CATKGGVNSNQPQHF
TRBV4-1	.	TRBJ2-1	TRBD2	TGCGCCAGCAGCCAAGTTACTAGCGGGGGCTATAATGAGCAGTTCTTC	CASSQVTSGGYNEQFF
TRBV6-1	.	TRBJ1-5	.	TGTGCCAGCGCGGCTCTACGCTTGGCTCAGCCCCAGCATTTT	CASAALRLAQPQHF
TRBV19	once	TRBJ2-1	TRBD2	TGTGCCAGTCAGTCGACTTGGGTTAGCGGGGGGAGCTCCTACAATGAGCAGTTCTTC	CASQSTWVSGGSSYNEQFF
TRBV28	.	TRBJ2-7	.	TGTGCCAGCAGCCTACCGGGGGAATACGAGCAGTACTTC	CASSLPGEYEQYF
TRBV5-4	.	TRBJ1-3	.	TGTGCCAGCAGCCCGAATGGTGGGCGGGGAAACACCATATATTTT	CASSPNGGRGNTIYF
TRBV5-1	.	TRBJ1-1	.	TGCGCCAGCAGCCCCGGTGGGGTGAACACTGAAGCTTTCTTT	CASSPGGVNTEAFF
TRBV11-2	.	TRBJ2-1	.	TGTGCCAGCAGCTTAGTATACAGTTTCGATGAGCAGTTCTTC	CASSLVYSFDEQFF
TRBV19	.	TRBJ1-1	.	TGTGCCAGTAGGCATCGGGACGCCAGGGGCACTGAAGCTTTCTTT	CASRHRDARGTEAFF
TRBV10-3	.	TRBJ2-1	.	TGTGCCATCAGTGGGGGTAACTCCTACAATGAGCAGTTCTTC	CAISGGNSYNEQFF
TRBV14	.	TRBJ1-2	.	TGTGCCAGCAGCCAAGGCGGGTCCCCTTATGGCTACACCTTC	CASSQGGSPYGYTF
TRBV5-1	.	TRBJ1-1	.	TGCGCCAGCAGACCCCCGACACGGCAGGGGACTGAAGCTTTCTTT	CASRPPTRQGTEAFF
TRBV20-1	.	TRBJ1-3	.	TGCAGTGCTAGTTGGGGAAACACCATATATTTT	CSASWGNTIYF
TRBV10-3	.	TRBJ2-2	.	TGTGCCTCACGGGAGGGGGCACGTATGGACACCGGGGAGCTGTTTTTT	CASREGARMDTGELFF
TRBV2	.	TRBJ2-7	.	TGTGCCAGCAGTGGCGGGCGGAAGAGCTACGAGCAGTACTTC	CASSGGRKSYEQYF
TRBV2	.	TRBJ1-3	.	TGTGCCAGCAGTGAACAGAAGGGGCCCTCTGGAAACACCATATATTTT	CASSEQKGPSGNTIYF
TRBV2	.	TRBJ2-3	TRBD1	TGTGCCTCCTCGGACAGGGGTAGGGATACGCAGTATTTT	CASSDRGRDTQYF
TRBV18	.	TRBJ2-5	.	TGTGCCAGCTCACCGGGGGAGCAAGAGACCCAGTACTTC	CASSPGEQETQYF
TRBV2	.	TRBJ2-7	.	TGTGCCAGCAGGAAGGAAAGCTCCTACGAGCAGTACTTC	CASRKESSYEQYF
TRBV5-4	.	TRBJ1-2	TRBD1	TGTGCCAGCAGCGCCCAGGGACAGAACTATGGCTACACCTTC	CASSAQGQNYGYTF
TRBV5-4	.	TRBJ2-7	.	TGTGCCAGCAGCTTGGTCCCCTACGAGCAGTACTTC	CASSLVPYEQYF
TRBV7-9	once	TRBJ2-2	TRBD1	TGTGCCAGCAGTTCTACAGGGGTCGGGGAGCTGTTTTTT	CASSSTGVGELFF
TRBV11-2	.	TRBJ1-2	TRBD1	TGTGCCAGCAGCGATGCGACAGGGGCGCCTCGCGGCTACACCTTC	CASSDATGAPRGYTF
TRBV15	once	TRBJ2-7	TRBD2	TGTGCCACCAGCAGAGGAGAAGGGACTAGCGGTTACGAGCAGTACTTC	CATSRGEGTSGYEQYF
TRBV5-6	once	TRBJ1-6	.	TGTGCCAGCGCACCGGGACAACCTACTTCACCCCTCCACTTT	CASAPGQPTSPLHF
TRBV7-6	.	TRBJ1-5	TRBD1	TGTGCCAGCGAACTGACAGGGTATGGCAATCAGCCCCAGCATTTT	CASELTGYGNQPQHF
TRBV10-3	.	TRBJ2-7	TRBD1	TGTGCCATCAGCGACTCGGGACAGGGCTACGAGCAGTACTTC	CAISDSGQGYEQYF
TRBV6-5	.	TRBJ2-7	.	TGTGCCAGCAAGACGGGGCCCTACGAGCAGTACTTC	CASKTGPYEQYF
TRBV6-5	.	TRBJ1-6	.	TGTGCCAGCAGGCCAGAGGCTACAAATTCACCCCTCCACTTT	CASRPEATNSPLHF
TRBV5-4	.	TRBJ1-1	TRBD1	TGTGCCAGCAACGTGGGGACAGAGAACACTGAAGCTTTCTTT	CASNVGTENTEAFF
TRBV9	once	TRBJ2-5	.	TGTGCCAGCAGCGTCTCTGCCGGGGGCTGGGAGACCCAGTACTTC	CASSVSAGGWETQYF
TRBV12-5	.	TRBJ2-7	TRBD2	TGTGCTAGTGTCTTCTTAGCGGGAGGCTCCTACGAGCAGTACTTC	CASVFLAGGSYEQYF
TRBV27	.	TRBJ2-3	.	TGTGCCAGCAGACCCTGGGTGCTGACAGATACGCAGTATTTT	CASRPWVLTDTQYF